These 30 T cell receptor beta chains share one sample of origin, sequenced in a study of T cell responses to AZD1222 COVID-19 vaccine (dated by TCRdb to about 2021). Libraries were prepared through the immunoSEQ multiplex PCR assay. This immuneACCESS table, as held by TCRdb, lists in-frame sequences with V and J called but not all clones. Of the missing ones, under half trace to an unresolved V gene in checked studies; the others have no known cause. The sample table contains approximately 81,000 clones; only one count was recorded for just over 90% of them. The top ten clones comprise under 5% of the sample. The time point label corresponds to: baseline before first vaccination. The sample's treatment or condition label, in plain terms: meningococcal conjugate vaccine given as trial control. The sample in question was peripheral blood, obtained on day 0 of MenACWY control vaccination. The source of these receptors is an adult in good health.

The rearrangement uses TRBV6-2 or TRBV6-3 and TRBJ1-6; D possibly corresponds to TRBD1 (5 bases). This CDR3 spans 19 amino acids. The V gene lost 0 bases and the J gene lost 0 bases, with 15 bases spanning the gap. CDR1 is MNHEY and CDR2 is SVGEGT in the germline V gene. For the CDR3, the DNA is TGTGCCAGCAGTTACTCAGGAGGGGAATTCGGCTCCTATAATTCACCCCTCCACTTT. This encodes CASSYSGGEFGSYNSPLHF.

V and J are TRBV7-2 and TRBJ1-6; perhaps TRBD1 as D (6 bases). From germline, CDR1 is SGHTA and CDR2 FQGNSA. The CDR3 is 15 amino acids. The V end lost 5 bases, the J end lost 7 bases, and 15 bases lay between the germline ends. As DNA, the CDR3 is TGTGCCAGCAGCCGGGGGGGGCGATCGAATTCACCCCTCCACTTT. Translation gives CASSRGGRSNSPLHF. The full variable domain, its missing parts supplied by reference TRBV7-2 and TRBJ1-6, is GAGVSQSPSNKVTEKGKDVELRCDPISGHTALYWYRQSLGQGLEFLIYFQGNSAPDKSGLPSDRFSAERTGGSVSTLTIQRTQQEDSAVYLCASSRGGRSNSPLHFGNGTRLTVT.

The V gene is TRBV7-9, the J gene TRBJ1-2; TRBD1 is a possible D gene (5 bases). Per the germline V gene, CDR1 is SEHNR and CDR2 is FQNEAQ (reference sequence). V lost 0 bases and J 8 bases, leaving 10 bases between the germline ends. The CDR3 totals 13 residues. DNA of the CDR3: TGTGCCAGCAGCTTAGCGGGGCCCGGCGGCTACACCTTC. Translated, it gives CASSLAGPGGYTF. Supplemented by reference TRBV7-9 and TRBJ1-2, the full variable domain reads DTGVSQNPRHKITKRGQNVTFRCDPISEHNRLYWYRQTLGQGPEFLTYFQNEAQLEKSRLLSDRFSAERPKGSFSTLEIQRTEQGDSAMYLCASSLAGPGGYTFGSGTRLTVV.

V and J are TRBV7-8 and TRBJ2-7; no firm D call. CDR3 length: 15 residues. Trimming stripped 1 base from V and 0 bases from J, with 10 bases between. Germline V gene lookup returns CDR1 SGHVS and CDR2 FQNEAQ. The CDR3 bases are TGTGCCAGCAGCTTAGACCTTCTCATCTCCTACGAGCAGTACTTC. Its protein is CASSLDLLISYEQYF.

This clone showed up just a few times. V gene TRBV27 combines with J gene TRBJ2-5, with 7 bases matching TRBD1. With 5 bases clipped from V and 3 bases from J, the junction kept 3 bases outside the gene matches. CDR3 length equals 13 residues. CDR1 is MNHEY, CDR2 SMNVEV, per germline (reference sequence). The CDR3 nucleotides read TGTGCCAGCAGTCTCGACAGGGAAGAGACCCAGTACTTC. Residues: CASSLDREETQYF.

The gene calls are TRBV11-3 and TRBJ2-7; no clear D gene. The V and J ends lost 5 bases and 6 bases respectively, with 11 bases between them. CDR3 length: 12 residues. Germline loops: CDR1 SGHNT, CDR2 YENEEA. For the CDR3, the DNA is TGTGCCAGCAGCGAGCCAGTGGGCGAGCAGTACTTC. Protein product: CASSEPVGEQYF.

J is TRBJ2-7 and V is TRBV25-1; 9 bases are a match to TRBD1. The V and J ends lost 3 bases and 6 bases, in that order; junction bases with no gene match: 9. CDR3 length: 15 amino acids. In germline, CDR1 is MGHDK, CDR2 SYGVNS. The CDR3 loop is CASSELGTGYGEQYF. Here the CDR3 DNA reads TGTGCCAGCAGTGAGTTAGGGACAGGGTACGGCGAGCAGTACTTC.

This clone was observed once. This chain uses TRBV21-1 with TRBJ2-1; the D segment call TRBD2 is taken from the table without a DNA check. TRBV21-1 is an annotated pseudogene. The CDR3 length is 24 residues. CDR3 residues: CASSNPPRDVKSRTSGARGDEQFF. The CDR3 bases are TGTGCCAGCAGCAACCCGCCCCGCGATGTAAAGTCCCGGACTAGCGGAGCCAGGGGGGATGAGCAGTTCTTC.

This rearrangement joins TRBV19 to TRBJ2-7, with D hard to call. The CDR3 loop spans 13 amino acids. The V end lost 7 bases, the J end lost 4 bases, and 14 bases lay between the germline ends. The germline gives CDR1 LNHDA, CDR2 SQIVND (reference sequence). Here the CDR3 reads CASTAPDKYEQYF. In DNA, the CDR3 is TGTGCCAGTACCGCGCCCGACAAGTACGAGCAGTACTTC.

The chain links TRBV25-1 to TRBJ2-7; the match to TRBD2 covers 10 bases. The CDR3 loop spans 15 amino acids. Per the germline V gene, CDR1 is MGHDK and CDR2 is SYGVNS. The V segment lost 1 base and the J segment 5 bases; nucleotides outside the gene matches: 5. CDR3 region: CASSESGLAGDEQYF. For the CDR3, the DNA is TGTGCCAGCAGTGAATCCGGCCTAGCGGGAGACGAGCAGTACTTC.

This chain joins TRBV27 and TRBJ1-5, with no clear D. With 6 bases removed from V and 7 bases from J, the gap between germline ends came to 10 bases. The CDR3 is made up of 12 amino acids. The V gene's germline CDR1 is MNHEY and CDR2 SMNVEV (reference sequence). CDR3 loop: CASSHPGQPQHF. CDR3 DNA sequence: TGTGCCAGCAGCCACCCAGGACAGCCCCAGCATTTT.

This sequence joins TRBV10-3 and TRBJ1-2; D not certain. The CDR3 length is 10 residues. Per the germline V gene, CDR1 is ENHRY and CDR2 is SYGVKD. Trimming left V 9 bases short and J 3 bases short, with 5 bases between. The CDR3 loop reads CAIGDYGYTF. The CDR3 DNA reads TGTGCCATTGGGGACTATGGCTACACCTTC.

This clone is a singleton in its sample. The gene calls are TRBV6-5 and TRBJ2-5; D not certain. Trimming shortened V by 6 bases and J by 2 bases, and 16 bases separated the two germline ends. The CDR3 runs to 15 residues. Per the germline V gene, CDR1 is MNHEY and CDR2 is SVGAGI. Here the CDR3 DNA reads TGTGCCAGCAGCCGATTAGGGCAGACGCAAGAGACCCAGTACTTC. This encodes CASSRLGQTQETQYF.

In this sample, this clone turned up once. CDR3 residues: CAISESGLAVAKNIQYF. Here the CDR3 DNA reads TGTGCCATCAGTGAGTCCGGACTAGCGGTAGCCAAAAACATTCAGTACTTC. J is TRBJ2-4 and V is TRBV10-3, with 10 nucleotides matching TRBD2. The ends lost 0 bases at V and 0 bases at J; junction bases unmatched: 2. Germline values: CDR1 ENHRY, CDR2 SYGVKD. The CDR3 has 17 residues.

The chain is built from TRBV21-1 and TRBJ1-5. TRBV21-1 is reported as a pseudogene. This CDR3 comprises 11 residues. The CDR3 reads CATGGGKPQHF. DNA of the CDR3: TGTGCCACCGGAGGGGGGAAGCCCCAGCATTTT.

CDR3 in amino acids: CSARRSAQYF. The CDR3 bases are TGCAGTGCTAGACGATCGGCCCAGTACTTC. V gene TRBV20-1 combines with J gene TRBJ2-5; D is uncertain. The CDR3 consists of 10 residues. Deletions cut 2 bases from V and 9 bases from J, with 7 bases between. Germline V gene sequence: CDR1 DFQATT, CDR2 SNEGSKA (reference sequence).

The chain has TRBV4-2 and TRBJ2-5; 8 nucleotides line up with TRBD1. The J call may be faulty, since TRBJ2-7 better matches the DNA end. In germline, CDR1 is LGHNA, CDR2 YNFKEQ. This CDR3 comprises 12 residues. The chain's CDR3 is CASSLDRGEQYF. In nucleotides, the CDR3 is TGTGCCAGCAGCCTTGACAGGGGCGAGCAGTACTTC.

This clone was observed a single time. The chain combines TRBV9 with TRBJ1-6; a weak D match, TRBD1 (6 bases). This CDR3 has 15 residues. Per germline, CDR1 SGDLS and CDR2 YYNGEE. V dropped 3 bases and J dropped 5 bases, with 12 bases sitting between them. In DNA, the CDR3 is TGTGCCAGCAGCGAGGGGGGGCAACATAATTCACCCCTCCACTTT. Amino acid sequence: CASSEGGQHNSPLHF.

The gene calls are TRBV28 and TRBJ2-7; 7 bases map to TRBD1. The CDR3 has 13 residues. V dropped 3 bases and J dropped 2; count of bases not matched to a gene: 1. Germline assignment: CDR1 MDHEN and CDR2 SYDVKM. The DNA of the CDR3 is TGTGCCAGCAGTTTTGACAGGGCCTACGAGCAGTACTTC. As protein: CASSFDRAYEQYF.

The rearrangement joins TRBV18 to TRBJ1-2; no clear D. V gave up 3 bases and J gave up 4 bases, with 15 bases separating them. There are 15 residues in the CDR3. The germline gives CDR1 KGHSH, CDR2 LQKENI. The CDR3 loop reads CASSPAADALYGYTF. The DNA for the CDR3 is TGTGCCAGCTCACCGGCGGCAGATGCGCTCTATGGCTACACCTTC.

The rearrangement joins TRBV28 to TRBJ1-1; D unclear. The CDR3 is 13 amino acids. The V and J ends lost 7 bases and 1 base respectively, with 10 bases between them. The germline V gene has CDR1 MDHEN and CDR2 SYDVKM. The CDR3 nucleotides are TGTGCCAGCACTAACGAGGGGAACACTGAAGCTTTCTTT. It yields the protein CASTNEGNTEAFF.

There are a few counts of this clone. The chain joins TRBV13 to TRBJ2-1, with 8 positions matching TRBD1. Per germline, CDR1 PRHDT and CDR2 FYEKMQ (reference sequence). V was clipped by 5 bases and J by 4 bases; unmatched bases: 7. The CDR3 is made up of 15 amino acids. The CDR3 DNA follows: TGTGCCAGCAGCAAGCAGGGGGCAGTTTACAATGAGCAGTTCTTC. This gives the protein CASSKQGAVYNEQFF.

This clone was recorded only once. This chain's CDR3 is CASSPTGFGYTF. CDR3 nucleotides: TGTGCCAGTAGCCCGACAGGGTTTGGCTACACCTTC. The rearrangement links TRBV19 to TRBJ1-2, with 7 positions matching TRBD1. The length of the CDR3 is 12 residues. Germline trimming cut 6 bases from V and 7 bases from J; bases unmatched to any gene: 5. Germline V gene sequence: CDR1 LNHDA, CDR2 SQIVND (reference sequence). Supplemented by reference TRBV19 and TRBJ1-2, the full variable domain reads DGGITQSPKYLFRKEGQNVTLSCEQNLNHDAMYWYRQDPGQGLRLIYYSQIVNDFQKGDIAEGYSVSREKKESFPLTVTSAQKNPTAFYLCASSPTGFGYTFGSGTRLTVV.

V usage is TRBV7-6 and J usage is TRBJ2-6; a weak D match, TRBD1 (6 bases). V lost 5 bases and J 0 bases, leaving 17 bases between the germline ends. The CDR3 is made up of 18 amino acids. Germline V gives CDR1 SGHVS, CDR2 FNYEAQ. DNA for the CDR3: TGTGCCAGCAGCCCCTTCTGGGACATGACCTCTGGGGCCAACGTCCTGACTTTC. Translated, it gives CASSPFWDMTSGANVLTF.

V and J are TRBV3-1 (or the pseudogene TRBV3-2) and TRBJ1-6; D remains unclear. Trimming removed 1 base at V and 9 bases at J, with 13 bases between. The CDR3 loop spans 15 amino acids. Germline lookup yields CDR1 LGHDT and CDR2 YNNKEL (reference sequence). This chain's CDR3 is CASSQVSGEVSPLHF. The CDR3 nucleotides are TGTGCCAGCAGCCAAGTATCCGGGGAAGTTTCACCCCTCCACTTT.

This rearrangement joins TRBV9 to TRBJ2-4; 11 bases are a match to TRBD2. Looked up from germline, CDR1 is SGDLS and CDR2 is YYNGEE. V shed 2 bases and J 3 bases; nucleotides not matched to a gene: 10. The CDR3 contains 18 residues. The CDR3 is CASSVRLAGGSVKNIQYF. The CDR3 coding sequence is TGTGCCAGCAGCGTTCGCCTAGCGGGAGGTTCGGTCAAAAACATTCAGTACTTC.

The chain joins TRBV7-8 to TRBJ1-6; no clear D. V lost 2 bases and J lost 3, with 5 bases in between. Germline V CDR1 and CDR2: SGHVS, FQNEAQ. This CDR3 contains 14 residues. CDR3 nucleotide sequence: TGTGCCAGCAGCTTACACGGCTATAATTCACCCCTCCACTTT. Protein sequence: CASSLHGYNSPLHF.

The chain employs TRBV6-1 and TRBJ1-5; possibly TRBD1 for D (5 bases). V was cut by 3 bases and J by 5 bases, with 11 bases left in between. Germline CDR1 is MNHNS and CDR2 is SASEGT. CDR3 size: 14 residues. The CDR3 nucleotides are TGTGCCAGCAGTGACGGTCAGGGTTATCAGCCCCAGCATTTT. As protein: CASSDGQGYQPQHF.

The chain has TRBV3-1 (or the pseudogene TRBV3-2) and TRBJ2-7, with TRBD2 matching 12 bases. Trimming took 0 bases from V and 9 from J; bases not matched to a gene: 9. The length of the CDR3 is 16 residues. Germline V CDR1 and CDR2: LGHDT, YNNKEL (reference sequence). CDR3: CASSQDLASGRAGQYF. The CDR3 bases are TGTGCCAGCAGCCAAGACTTGGCTAGCGGGAGGGCCGGGCAGTACTTC.

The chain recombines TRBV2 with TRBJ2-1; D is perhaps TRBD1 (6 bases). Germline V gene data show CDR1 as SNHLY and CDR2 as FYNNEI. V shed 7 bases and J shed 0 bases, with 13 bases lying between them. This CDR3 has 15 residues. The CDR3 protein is CASTDRLSSYNEQFF. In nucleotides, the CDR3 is TGTGCCAGCACAGACAGGCTTAGCTCCTACAATGAGCAGTTCTTC. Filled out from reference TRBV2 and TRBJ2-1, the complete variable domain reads EPEVTQTPSHQVTQMGQEVILRCVPISNHLYFYWYRQILGQKVEFLVSFYNNEISEKSEIFDDQFSVERPDGSNFTLKIRSTKLEDSAMYFCASTDRLSSYNEQFFGPGTRLTVL.